This T cell receptor beta chain originates from a study of blood T cell repertoires in COVID-19 (dated by TCRdb to about 2020). A note on the overall study: Samples covering the acute and convalescent phases of COVID-19 were provided by collaborators in the United States, Italy and Spain. The material from the prospective study consisted of cDNA or gDNA derived from T cells, B-cell-depleted T cells, or PBMCs. Subjects who had been exposed to COVID-19, were actively infected with it, or had recovered from it provided the deeply sampled blood TCRbeta repertoires that made up the dataset. The repertoires were released in a freely available public database meant as a resource for research on the immune response to SARS-CoV-2. HLA class I and class II types, where available, came from metadata supplied by the sample provider rather than from assay-based typing. Samples came from the ongoing ImmuneRACE study (first 160 participants) plus 1,254 subjects from 6 global collaborators. The sample metadata nearly always contained a de-identified subject ID, COVID-19 status, age in years and sex.

TCRbeta CDR3 regions were amplified from genomic DNA using the immunoSEQ Assay, a bias-controlled multiplex PCR. The study's processing was this. The number of nucleated cells in each sample was estimated from the amplification of reference gene primers within the assay. Sequence reads were collapsed and filtered to measure the absolute abundance of every unique TCRbeta CDR3 rearrangement. For each sample, productive Simpson clonality was calculated as the square root of Simpson's diversity index over productive rearrangements. TCRdb retrieved this table from immuneACCESS and kept in-frame rearrangements only. Not all clones are present; in checked studies, unresolved V genes account for under half, and no reason is known for the remainder. The V and J calls and clone size come from that table; D and trimming were worked out from the DNA. The sample has around 190,000 clones on record, about 89% of them singletons. Roughly 2% of the sample rests with the top ten.

Samples from volunteer blood donors who had recovered from COVID-19 were contributed by a second Seattle source. Each collaborating institution followed its own protocols to collect whole blood in K2EDTA tubes. Collaborator samples were shipped for TCRbeta analysis as frozen whole blood, isolated PBMCs, or DNA extracted from either sample type. Comment on this clone: No antigen is known for it. No qualities accompany the bases; no much larger clone lies one base away.

The CDR3 numbers 12 residues from cysteine through phenylalanine. Of all the DNA, just the CDR3 is kept, 36 bases in frame from base 1. V sheds 7 bases and J sheds 4 bases, leaving 8 bases between their ends. The germline V gene specifies SGHRS as CDR1 and YFSETQ as CDR2. Broader findings and caveats from the paper: How much clinical and demographic metadata was included differed by source and by participant, and the metadata was provided uncurated.

Sequencing used peripheral blood. Recombination linked TRBV5-1 to TRBJ1-4, with no confidently assigned D gene. The sequence was obtained from a man younger than 30 who had recovered from COVID-19. The DNA sequence is given as TGCGCCAGCGGACGGGGTAATGAAAAACTGTTTTTT. The resulting protein is CASGRGNEKLFF. Full variable domain (CDR3 extended with the reference TRBV5-1 and TRBJ1-4 proteins): KAGVTQTPRYLIKTRGQQVTLSCSPISGHRSVSWYQQTPGQGLQFLFEYFSETQRNKGNFPGRFSGRQFSNSRSEMNVSTLELGDSALYLCASGRGNEKLFFGSGTQLSVL.